The rows below give T cell receptor beta chains drawn from one sample of a study of yellow fever vaccine responses in identical twins. Via MiXCR, TCRdb re-called the RT-PCR reads, giving one row per CDR3 protein. Of about 5,800 distinct CDR3 sequences listed, over 60% are singletons. The sample consisted of T cells from blood (PBMCs), unsorted or a sorted subset (not recorded which), taken before or after yellow fever vaccination (not recorded which). Receptors originate from a woman between 18 and 29 years old who received the yellow fever vaccine. Each CDR3 is given without its conserved first and last residue. D genes are given only for firm matches.

D gene	V gene	J gene	CDR3 protein
-	TRBV29-1	TRBJ2-1	SVPSPSSYNEQF
-	TRBV5-1	TRBJ2-5	ASSIQGSQGTQY
-	TRBV2	TRBJ2-5	ANKIGLMEETQY
TRBD1	TRBV6-5	TRBJ2-1	ASSYSRGRPNEQF
TRBD2	TRBV20-1	TRBJ2-7	SATPTGGPSEQY
TRBD1	TRBV29-1	TRBJ1-1	SALTGETEAF
-	TRBV29-1	TRBJ1-3	SVADRPGNTIY
-	TRBV5-1	TRBJ2-5	ASSFGSGAQETQY
TRBD2	TRBV20-1	TRBJ2-1	SVLAGVSYNEQF
TRBD1	TRBV10-1	TRBJ1-2	ARNLDRAGYGYT
TRBD1	TRBV6-2/TRBV6-3	TRBJ1-1	ASSYSNRGGWGDTEAF
-	TRBV7-8	TRBJ2-7	ASSLSTTLSEQY
-	TRBV11-1	TRBJ2-5	ASSLGDRGRYQETQY
-	TRBV14	TRBJ2-2	ASSDELRNTGELF
-	TRBV29-1	TRBJ2-1	SVVREVYNEQF
TRBD2	TRBV11-2	TRBJ2-7	ASSDSPSGPPRYEQY
-	TRBV2	TRBJ2-1	ASSEVGNEQF
TRBD2	TRBV9	TRBJ2-3	ASTTPGRRTDTQY
TRBD2	TRBV7-8	TRBJ2-7	ASSLGGLAYEQY
-	TRBV30	TRBJ2-7	ACSFDSYYEQY
TRBD1	TRBV18	TRBJ2-1	ASSPARQGEQF
-	TRBV6-1	TRBJ1-2	ASSGVDSPNYGYT